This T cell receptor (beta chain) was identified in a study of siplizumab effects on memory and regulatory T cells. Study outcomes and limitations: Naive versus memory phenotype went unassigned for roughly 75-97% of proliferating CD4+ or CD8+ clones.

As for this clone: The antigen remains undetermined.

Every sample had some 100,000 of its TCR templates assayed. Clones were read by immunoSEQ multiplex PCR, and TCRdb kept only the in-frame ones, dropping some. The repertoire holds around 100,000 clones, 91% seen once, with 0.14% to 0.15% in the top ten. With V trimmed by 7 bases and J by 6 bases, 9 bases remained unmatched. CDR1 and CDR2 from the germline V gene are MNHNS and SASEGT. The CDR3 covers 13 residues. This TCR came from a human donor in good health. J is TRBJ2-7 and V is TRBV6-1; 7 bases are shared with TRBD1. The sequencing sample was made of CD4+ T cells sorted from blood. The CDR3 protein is CASIQGVVREQYF. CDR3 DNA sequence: TGTGCCAGCATCCAGGGGGTCGTCCGCGAGCAGTACTTC.